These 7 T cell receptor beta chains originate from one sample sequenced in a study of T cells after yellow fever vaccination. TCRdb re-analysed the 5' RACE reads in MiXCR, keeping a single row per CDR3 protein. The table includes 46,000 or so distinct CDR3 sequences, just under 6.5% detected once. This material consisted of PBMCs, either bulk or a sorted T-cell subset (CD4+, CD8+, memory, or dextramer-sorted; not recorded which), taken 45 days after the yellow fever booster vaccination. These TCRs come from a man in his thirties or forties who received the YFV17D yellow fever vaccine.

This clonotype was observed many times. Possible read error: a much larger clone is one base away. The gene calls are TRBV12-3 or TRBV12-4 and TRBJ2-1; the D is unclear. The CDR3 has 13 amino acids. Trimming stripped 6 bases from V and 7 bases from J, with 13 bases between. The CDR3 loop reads CASSPSGPNEQFF. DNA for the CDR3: TGTGCCAGCAGCCCGTCAGGCCCAAATGAGCAGTTCTTC.

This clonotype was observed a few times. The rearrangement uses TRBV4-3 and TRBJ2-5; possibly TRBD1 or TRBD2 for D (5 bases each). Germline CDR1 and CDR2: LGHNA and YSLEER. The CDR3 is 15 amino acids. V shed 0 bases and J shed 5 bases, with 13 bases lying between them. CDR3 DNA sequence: TGCGCCAGCAGCCAAGATCTGGGACCCCCCGAGACCCAGTACTTC. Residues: CASSQDLGPPETQYF.

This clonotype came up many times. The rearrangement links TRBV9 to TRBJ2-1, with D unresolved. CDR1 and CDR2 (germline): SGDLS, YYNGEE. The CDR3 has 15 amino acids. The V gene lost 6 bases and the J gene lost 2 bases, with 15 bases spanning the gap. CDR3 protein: CASTSGQYPYNEQFF. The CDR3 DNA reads TGTGCCAGCACTTCCGGTCAGTATCCCTACAATGAGCAGTTCTTC.

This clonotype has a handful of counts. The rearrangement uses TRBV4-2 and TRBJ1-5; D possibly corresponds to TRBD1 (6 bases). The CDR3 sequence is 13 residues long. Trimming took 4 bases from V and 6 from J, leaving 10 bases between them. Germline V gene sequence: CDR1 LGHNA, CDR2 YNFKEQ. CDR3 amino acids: CASSREQGQPQHF. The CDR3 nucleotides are TGTGCCAGCAGCCGCGAACAGGGTCAGCCCCAGCATTTT.

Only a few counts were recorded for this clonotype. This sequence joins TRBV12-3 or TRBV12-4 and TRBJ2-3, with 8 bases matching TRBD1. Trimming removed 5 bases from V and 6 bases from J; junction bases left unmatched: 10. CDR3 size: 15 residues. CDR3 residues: CASSRTGSGDDTQYF. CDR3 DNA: TGTGCCAGCAGTCGGACAGGGTCGGGGGACGATACGCAGTATTTT.

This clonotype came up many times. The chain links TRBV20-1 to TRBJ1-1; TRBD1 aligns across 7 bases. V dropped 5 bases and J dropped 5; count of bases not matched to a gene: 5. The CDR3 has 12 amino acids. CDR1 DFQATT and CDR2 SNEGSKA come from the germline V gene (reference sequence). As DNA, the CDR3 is TGCAGTGCTCCCACAGGGGTAACTGAAGCTTTCTTT. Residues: CSAPTGVTEAFF.

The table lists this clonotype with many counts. The CDR3 region is CATSDSRSGRHTGELFF. The CDR3 nucleotides read TGTGCCACCAGTGATTCACGGTCGGGGCGGCACACCGGGGAGCTGTTTTTT. This chain links TRBV24-1 with TRBJ2-2; tentatively, D is TRBD1 or TRBD2 (5 bases each). V dropped 2 bases and J dropped 3 bases, with 15 bases sitting between them. CDR3 length equals 17 residues. CDR1 and CDR2 (germline): KGHDR, SFDVKD.